The sequence of this T cell receptor (beta chain) was determined in a study of molecular identifiers for immune sequencing clone quantification. Study in general: Replicates involved a five-way split of RNA from around 20,000 or 99,000 naive CD8 cells, with sequencing of four.

This clonotype occurred many times. Sorting defined naive CD8 T cells as CD8+CD4-CCR7+CD45RA+. Listed TCR primers and previously described methods were used for bulk TCR libraries. TCRdb re-analysed the PCR reads in MiXCR, keeping a single row per CDR3 protein. Counted here are some 100,000 distinct CDR3 sequences, roughly a third occurring once; the ten biggest clones make up around 4.2%. Germline V gene data show CDR1 as DFQATT and CDR2 as SNEGSKA (reference sequence). The CDR3 totals 13 residues. V was trimmed by 1 base and J by 5 bases, leaving 12 bases between them. The specimen sequenced was naive CD8+ T cells from blood, with Jurkat cell RNA spiked in. Subset defined: FACS-sorted CD8+CD4-CCR7+CD45RA+ naive T cells. The origin of this receptor is a human donor in good health. Some libraries in this study had Jurkat cell RNA spiked in. The J gene is TRBJ2-7, the V gene TRBV20-1; D remains ambiguous. The CDR3 DNA reads TGCAGTGCTAGAGGGTTTCGGCCCGACGAGCAGTACTTC. Protein: CSARGFRPDEQYF.